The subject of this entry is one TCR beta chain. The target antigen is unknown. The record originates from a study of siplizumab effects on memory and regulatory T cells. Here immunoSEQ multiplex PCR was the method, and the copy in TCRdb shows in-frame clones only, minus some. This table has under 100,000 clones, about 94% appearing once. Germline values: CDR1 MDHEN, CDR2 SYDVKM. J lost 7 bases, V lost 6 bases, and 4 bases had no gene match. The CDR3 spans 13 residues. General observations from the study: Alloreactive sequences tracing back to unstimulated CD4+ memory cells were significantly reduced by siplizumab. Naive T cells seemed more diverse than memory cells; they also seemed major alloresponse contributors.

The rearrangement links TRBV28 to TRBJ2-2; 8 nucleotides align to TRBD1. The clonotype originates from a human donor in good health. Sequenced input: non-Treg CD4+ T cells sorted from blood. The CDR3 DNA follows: TGTGCCAGCAGAAGACAGGGGAGCGGGGAGCTGTTTTTT. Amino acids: CASRRQGSGELFF.